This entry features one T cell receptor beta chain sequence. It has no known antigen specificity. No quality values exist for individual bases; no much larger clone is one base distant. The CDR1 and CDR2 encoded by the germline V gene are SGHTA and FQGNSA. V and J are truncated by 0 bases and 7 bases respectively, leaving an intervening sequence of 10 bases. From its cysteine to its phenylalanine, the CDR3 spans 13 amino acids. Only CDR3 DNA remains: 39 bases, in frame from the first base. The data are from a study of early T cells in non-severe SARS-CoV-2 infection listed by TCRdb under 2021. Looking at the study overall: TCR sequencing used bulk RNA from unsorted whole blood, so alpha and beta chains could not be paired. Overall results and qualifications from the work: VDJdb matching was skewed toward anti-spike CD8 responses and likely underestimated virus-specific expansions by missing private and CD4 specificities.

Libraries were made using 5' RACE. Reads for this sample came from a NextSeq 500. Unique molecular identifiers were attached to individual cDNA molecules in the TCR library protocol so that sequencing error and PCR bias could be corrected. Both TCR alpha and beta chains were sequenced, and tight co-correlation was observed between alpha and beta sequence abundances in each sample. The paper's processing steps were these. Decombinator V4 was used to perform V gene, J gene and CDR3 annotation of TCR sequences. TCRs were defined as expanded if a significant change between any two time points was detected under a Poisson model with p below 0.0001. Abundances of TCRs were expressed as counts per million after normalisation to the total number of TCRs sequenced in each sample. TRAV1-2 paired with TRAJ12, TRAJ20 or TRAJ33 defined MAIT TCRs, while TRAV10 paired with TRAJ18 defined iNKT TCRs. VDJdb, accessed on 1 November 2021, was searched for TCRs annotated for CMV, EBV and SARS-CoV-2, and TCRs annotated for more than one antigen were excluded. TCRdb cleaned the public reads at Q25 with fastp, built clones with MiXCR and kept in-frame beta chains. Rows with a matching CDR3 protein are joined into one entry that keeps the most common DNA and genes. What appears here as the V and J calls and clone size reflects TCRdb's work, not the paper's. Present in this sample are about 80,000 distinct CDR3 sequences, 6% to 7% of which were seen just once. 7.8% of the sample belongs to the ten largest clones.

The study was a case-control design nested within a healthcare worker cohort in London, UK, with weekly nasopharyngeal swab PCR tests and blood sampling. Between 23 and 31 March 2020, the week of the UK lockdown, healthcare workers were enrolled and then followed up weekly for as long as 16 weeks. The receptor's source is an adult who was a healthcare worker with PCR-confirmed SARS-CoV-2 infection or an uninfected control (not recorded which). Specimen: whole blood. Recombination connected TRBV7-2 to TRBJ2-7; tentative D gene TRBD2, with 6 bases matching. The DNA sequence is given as TGTGCCAGCAGCTTAGCGTTTGCGGGAGAGCAGTACTTC. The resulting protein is CASSLAFAGEQYF.